A single T cell receptor beta chain is shown here with its context. Clones were sequenced by immunoSEQ multiplex PCR, and TCRdb holds only the in-frame ones, with some missing. This table has under 150,000 clones, approximately 84% appearing once. The sample originates from a study of blood T cell repertoires in COVID-19. Per the germline V gene, CDR1 is MNHNS and CDR2 is SASEGT. This CDR3 contains 16 residues. The trim removed 1 base at V and 4 bases at J, leaving 4 bases unmatched. This sequence originates from a man aged 45-60 years in a cohort exposed to, infected with or recovered from COVID-19 (not recorded which). The sequencing sample was made of PBMCs or T cells enriched from blood (not recorded which). This chain links TRBV6-1 with TRBJ2-3; 11 bases align to TRBD2. Here the CDR3 reads CASSEVLAGGSDTQYF. The CDR3 nucleotides read TGTGCCAGCAGTGAAGTGCTAGCGGGGGGCTCAGATACGCAGTATTTT.